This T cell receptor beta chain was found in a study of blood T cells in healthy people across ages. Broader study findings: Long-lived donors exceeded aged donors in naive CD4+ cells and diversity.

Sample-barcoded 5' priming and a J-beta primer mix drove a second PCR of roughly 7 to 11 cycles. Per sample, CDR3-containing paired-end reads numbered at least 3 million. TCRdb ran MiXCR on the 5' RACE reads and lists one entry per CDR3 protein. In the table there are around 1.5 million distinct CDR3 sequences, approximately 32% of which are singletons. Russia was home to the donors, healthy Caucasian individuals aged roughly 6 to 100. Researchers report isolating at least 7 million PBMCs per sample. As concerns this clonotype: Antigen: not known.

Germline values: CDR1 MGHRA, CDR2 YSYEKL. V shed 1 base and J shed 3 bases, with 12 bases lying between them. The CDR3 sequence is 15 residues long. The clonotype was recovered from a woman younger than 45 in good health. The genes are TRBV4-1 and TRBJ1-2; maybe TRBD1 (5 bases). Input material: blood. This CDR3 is CASSQGTGVDYGYTF. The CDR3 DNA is TGCGCCAGCAGCCAAGGGACGGGGGTGGACTATGGCTACACCTTC.